This TCR beta chain was captured by sequencing in a study of PD-1 blockade in classical Hodgkin lymphoma. Germline CDR1 SGHVS, CDR2 FNYEAQ. This CDR3 is built from 16 residues. The ends lost 3 bases at V and 9 bases at J; junction bases unmatched: 9. Note on this clone: The antigen is not known.

Data came from immunoSEQ multiplex PCR; TCRdb stores just in-frame clones and leaves some out. The table lists 100,000 to 120,000 clones, about 92% of them singletons. Study-level points and caveats: Those achieving complete response showed baseline diversity like newly diagnosed patients. Diversity in CD4+ TCRs, unlike that measured in CD8+ TCRs, had risen significantly by C4D1. Reports described newly diagnosed patients as having lower baseline TCR diversity than healthy donors.

Time point indicated: cycle 4 day 1 (C4D1), after more than 5 weeks of nivolumab. Relapse was seen in all patients after autologous stem cell transplantation, and brentuximab vedotin exposure was variable. The gene calls are TRBV7-6 and TRBJ2-1; 12 positions agree with TRBD2. The source of this sequence is a human donor with classical Hodgkin lymphoma. Material: peripheral blood mononuclear cells (PBMCs), obtained before the fourth cycle of nivolumab. The CDR3 bases are TGTGCCAGCAGCTTGATAACTAGCGGGAGGCTTACTGAGCAGTTCTTC. This encodes CASSLITSGRLTEQFF.